Listed below are T cell receptor beta chains from one sample, sequenced in a study of spatial heterogeneity in lung cancer. TCRdb re-called the 5' RACE reads with MiXCR, one entry per CDR3 protein. The sample lists tens of thousands of distinct CDR3 sequences, around 9.3% occurring once. The material sequenced was PBMCs, taken at follow-up. Receptors were obtained from a female donor with early-stage non-small cell lung cancer. CDR3s include the opening cysteine and the closing phenylalanine or tryptophan. D genes are given only for firm matches. Only some rows state a clone size, as once, few, many or a class for expanded clones.

j_gene: TRBJ1-2
d_gene: NA
v_gene: TRBV12-3/TRBV12-4
abundance: NA
CDR3nt: TGTGCCAGCAGTCCTACGACGGCAGCTAACTATGGCTACACCTTC
CDR3aa: CASSPTTAANYGYTF

j_gene: TRBJ2-7
d_gene: NA
v_gene: TRBV5-5
abundance: many
CDR3nt: TGTGCCAGCAGCTTGGGAGGGACATACGAGCAGTACTTC
CDR3aa: CASSLGGTYEQYF

j_gene: TRBJ2-2
d_gene: NA
v_gene: TRBV3-1
abundance: many
CDR3nt: TGTGCCAGCAGCCAAAGCGCCGGGGAGCTGTTTTTT
CDR3aa: CASSQSAGELFF

j_gene: TRBJ1-2
d_gene: NA
v_gene: TRBV2
abundance: few
CDR3nt: TGTGCCAGCAGGACCGGGAGCGTCTATGGCTACACCTTC
CDR3aa: CASRTGSVYGYTF

j_gene: TRBJ1-1
d_gene: TRBD1
v_gene: TRBV4-2
abundance: NA
CDR3nt: TGTGCCAGCAGCCTACCGGGACAGGGGATTGAAGCTTTCTTT
CDR3aa: CASSLPGQGIEAFF

j_gene: TRBJ2-3
d_gene: TRBD1
v_gene: TRBV28
abundance: NA
CDR3nt: TGTGCCAGCAGTCCACGATCAACAGGGGGAAGGACAGATACGCAGTATTTT
CDR3aa: CASSPRSTGGRTDTQYF

j_gene: TRBJ1-5
d_gene: NA
v_gene: TRBV20-1
abundance: NA
CDR3nt: TGCAGTGCTAGAGATAGCGGGAGGAATCAGCCCCAGCATTTT
CDR3aa: CSARDSGRNQPQHF

j_gene: TRBJ1-1
d_gene: NA
v_gene: TRBV6-6
abundance: many
CDR3nt: TGTGCCAGCAGAGAACAGGAATACACTGAAGCTTTCTTT
CDR3aa: CASREQEYTEAFF

j_gene: TRBJ1-2
d_gene: NA
v_gene: TRBV10-2
abundance: many
CDR3nt: TGCGCCAGCAGTGAGGGAGGGAACTATGGCTACACCTTC
CDR3aa: CASSEGGNYGYTF

j_gene: TRBJ2-7
d_gene: NA
v_gene: TRBV5-4
abundance: many
CDR3nt: TGTGCCAGCAGCTCTCAACAGGGAGAAAGGTCCTACGAGCAGTACTTC
CDR3aa: CASSSQQGERSYEQYF

j_gene: TRBJ2-1
d_gene: NA
v_gene: TRBV27
abundance: NA
CDR3nt: TGTGCCAGCATGGTAACTAGGAGGGCCTACAATGAGCAGTTCTTC
CDR3aa: CASMVTRRAYNEQFF

j_gene: TRBJ2-7
d_gene: NA
v_gene: TRBV27
abundance: many
CDR3nt: TGTGCCGGCAGTTTAACAGGGTCCTACGAGCAGTACTTC
CDR3aa: CAGSLTGSYEQYF

j_gene: TRBJ2-2
d_gene: TRBD2
v_gene: TRBV7-9
abundance: many
CDR3nt: TGTGCCAGCGGTGTAGCGGGAAAGGCCGGGGAGCTGTTTTTT
CDR3aa: CASGVAGKAGELFF

j_gene: TRBJ2-7
d_gene: NA
v_gene: TRBV3-1
abundance: few
CDR3nt: TGTGCCAGCAGCCAAGAAGGTAGCGGCAGCTCCTACGAGCAGTACTTC
CDR3aa: CASSQEGSGSSYEQYF

j_gene: TRBJ2-7
d_gene: NA
v_gene: TRBV7-9
abundance: few
CDR3nt: TGTGCCAGCAGCCGTTCGGCCGCAGGGGTCTCCGAGCAGTACTTC
CDR3aa: CASSRSAAGVSEQYF

j_gene: TRBJ2-3
d_gene: TRBD2
v_gene: TRBV24-1
abundance: NA
CDR3nt: TGTGCCACCAGTGATCGGACTAGCGGAACAGATACGCAGTATTTT
CDR3aa: CATSDRTSGTDTQYF

j_gene: TRBJ2-3
d_gene: TRBD2
v_gene: TRBV4-2
abundance: many
CDR3nt: TGTGCCAGCAGTGAAGGGAGCGGGAGACCAGATACGCAGTATTTT
CDR3aa: CASSEGSGRPDTQYF

j_gene: TRBJ1-3
d_gene: TRBD1
v_gene: TRBV30
abundance: many
CDR3nt: TGTGCCTGGAGTGAACTCGGGACAGTTGCCAACACCATATATTTT
CDR3aa: CAWSELGTVANTIYF

j_gene: TRBJ2-1
d_gene: TRBD2
v_gene: TRBV7-2
abundance: many
CDR3nt: TGTGCCAGCAGCTTAAGCGGGAGAGGGAACAATGAGCAGTTCTTC
CDR3aa: CASSLSGRGNNEQFF

j_gene: TRBJ2-3
d_gene: NA
v_gene: TRBV20-1
abundance: NA
CDR3nt: TGCAGTGCTAGGTTATCTAGAGGGGGTGCAGATACGCAGTATTTT
CDR3aa: CSARLSRGGADTQYF

j_gene: TRBJ1-1
d_gene: TRBD1
v_gene: TRBV6-5
abundance: many
CDR3nt: TGTGCCAGCAGTTATTCCGCTACACAGGGGCAGAGCACTGAAGCTTTCTTT
CDR3aa: CASSYSATQGQSTEAFF

j_gene: TRBJ1-1
d_gene: NA
v_gene: TRBV7-9
abundance: many
CDR3nt: TGTGCCAGCAGCTTTTCGGGGGGGCCAGCTTTCTTT
CDR3aa: CASSFSGGPAFF

j_gene: TRBJ2-7
d_gene: TRBD1
v_gene: TRBV6-1
abundance: many
CDR3nt: TGTGCCAGCAGGTGGACAGGGAACGAGCAGTACTTC
CDR3aa: CASRWTGNEQYF

j_gene: TRBJ1-6
d_gene: NA
v_gene: TRBV20-1
abundance: many
CDR3nt: TGCAGTGCTTCAGGGACGGTATATGGGGATTCACCCCTCCACTTT
CDR3aa: CSASGTVYGDSPLHF

j_gene: TRBJ2-7
d_gene: NA
v_gene: TRBV10-2
abundance: NA
CDR3nt: TGCGCCAGCAGTGAGGTTAGGAGGTCTACTTACGAGCAGTACTTC
CDR3aa: CASSEVRRSTYEQYF

j_gene: TRBJ2-4
d_gene: NA
v_gene: TRBV7-9
abundance: many
CDR3nt: TGTGCCAGCAGCTCGCGGGCCTTTTTGAGCATTCAGTACTTC
CDR3aa: CASSSRAFLSIQYF

j_gene: TRBJ2-1
d_gene: TRBD1
v_gene: TRBV20-1
abundance: many
CDR3nt: TGCAGTGTTCTACCCGGGACAGGGGGCATCAATGAGCAGTTCTTC
CDR3aa: CSVLPGTGGINEQFF

j_gene: TRBJ2-1
d_gene: NA
v_gene: TRBV23-1
abundance: NA
CDR3nt: TGCGCCAGCAGTCTGGAGGACAGTTTCTCCTACAATGAGCAGTTCTTC
CDR3aa: CASSLEDSFSYNEQFF

j_gene: TRBJ2-6
d_gene: NA
v_gene: TRBV18
abundance: many
CDR3nt: TGTGCCAGCTCACCGACCGGGACATCGCGCTCTAGTGCCAACGTCCTGACTTTC
CDR3aa: CASSPTGTSRSSANVLTF

j_gene: TRBJ2-1
d_gene: TRBD1
v_gene: TRBV24-1
abundance: few
CDR3nt: TGTGCCACCAGTGACAGGGGACAGCGTAATGAGCAGTTCTTC
CDR3aa: CATSDRGQRNEQFF

j_gene: TRBJ1-3
d_gene: NA
v_gene: TRBV20-1
abundance: few
CDR3nt: TGCAGTGCTAGAGGGACACCAGCCTCTGGAAACACCATATATTTT
CDR3aa: CSARGTPASGNTIYF

j_gene: TRBJ2-3
d_gene: NA
v_gene: TRBV10-3
abundance: NA
CDR3nt: TGTGCCATCAGTGAGTCGGCGGGCACAGATACGCAGTATTTT
CDR3aa: CAISESAGTDTQYF

j_gene: TRBJ2-1
d_gene: NA
v_gene: TRBV20-1
abundance: NA
CDR3nt: TGCAGTGCCAGCCCTTTAGGGGCCCAAAATGAGCAGTTCTTC
CDR3aa: CSASPLGAQNEQFF

j_gene: TRBJ2-7
d_gene: NA
v_gene: TRBV6-2/TRBV6-3
abundance: many
CDR3nt: TGTGCCAGCAGTCTAGCGCCGAGCTCCTACGAGCAGTACTTC
CDR3aa: CASSLAPSSYEQYF

j_gene: TRBJ2-7
d_gene: TRBD1
v_gene: TRBV4-2
abundance: many
CDR3nt: TGTGCCAGCAGCCAAGTTTTTGGGACAGGGGTTTACGAGCAGTACTTC
CDR3aa: CASSQVFGTGVYEQYF